The clone carrying this T cell receptor (beta chain) was seen more than once but under ten times. Its antigen is not identified. The V gene's germline CDR1 is MNHEY and CDR2 SVGEGT. The CDR3 has 12 amino acids. Trimming shortened V by 7 bases and J by 9 bases, and 13 bases separated the two germline ends. This sample was taken from a study of T cells in Graves' hyperthyroidism and ophthalmopathy. Study-level results: Using 13 V-J features, a model discriminated ophthalmopathy from stable hyperthyroidism.

TCR beta CDR3 sequences were amplified from RNA transcripts. The TCR CDR3 first-round RT-PCR relied on the HTBI primer set. TCRdb redid the calling of the multiplex PCR reads with MiXCR, one entry per CDR3 protein. In the table there are a few hundred thousand distinct CDR3 sequences, less than 20% of which are singletons. It was approximately 9.7 ml of fresh peripheral blood that supplied the PBMCs. Sequences were obtained from blood. The TCR was taken from a man in his fifties with Graves' ophthalmopathy. The chain joins TRBV6-2 or TRBV6-3 to TRBJ2-4, with D hard to call. As DNA, the CDR3 is TGTGCCAGCACCGTTGATAGGAGCATTCAGTACTTC. It encodes CASTVDRSIQYF.